This TCR beta chain was captured by sequencing in a study of CXCR3-negative and CXCR3-positive naive CD8 T cells. General study findings and limits: Both naive subsets carried similar amounts of surface CD5, so TCR strength was inferred from TRB CDR3 properties.

Libraries of TRB cDNA were made by 5' RACE and carried UMIs. With the 5' RACE reads reprocessed, TCRdb shows one record per CDR3 protein and no DNA. The sample features tens of thousands of distinct CDR3 sequences, with 1.5% to 2% in its top ten. Remarks on this clonotype: Its antigen is as yet unknown.

The source of this sequence is a human donor in good health. Some clones in this sample may be carry-over from other donors' samples. The sequenced sample consisted of naive CXCR3- CD8+ T cells from blood. Subset reported: CD45RO-CCR7+CD27+CD95- naive CD8+ T cells lacking CXCR3 (TNR3-).

The CDR3 region is CSARTGETEAFF. The chain uses TRBV20-1 and TRBJ1-1; there is no DNA to check the TCRdb D call of TRBD1. CDR1 DFQATT and CDR2 SNEGSKA come from the germline V gene (reference sequence). This CDR3 has 12 residues.